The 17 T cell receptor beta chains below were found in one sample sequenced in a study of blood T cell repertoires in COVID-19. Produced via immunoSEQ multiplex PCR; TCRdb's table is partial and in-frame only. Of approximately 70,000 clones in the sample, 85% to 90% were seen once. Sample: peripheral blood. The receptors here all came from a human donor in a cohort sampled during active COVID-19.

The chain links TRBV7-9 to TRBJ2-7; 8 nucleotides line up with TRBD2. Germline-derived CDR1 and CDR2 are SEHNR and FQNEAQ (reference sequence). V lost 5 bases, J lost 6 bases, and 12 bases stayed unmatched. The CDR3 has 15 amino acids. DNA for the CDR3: TGTGCCAGCAGCCCGTCAGTAGCGGGGACCCTCGAGCAGTACTTC. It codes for CASSPSVAGTLEQYF.

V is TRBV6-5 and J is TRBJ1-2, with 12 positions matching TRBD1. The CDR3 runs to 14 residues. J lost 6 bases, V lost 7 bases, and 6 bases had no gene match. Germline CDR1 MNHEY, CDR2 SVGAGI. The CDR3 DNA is TGTGCCAGCAAACCGGGACAGGGGGCTGATGGCTACACCTTC. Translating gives CASKPGQGADGYTF.

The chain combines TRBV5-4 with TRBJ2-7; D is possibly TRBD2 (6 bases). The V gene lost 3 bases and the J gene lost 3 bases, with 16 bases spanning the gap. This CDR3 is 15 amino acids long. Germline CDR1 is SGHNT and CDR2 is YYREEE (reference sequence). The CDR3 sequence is CASSSDYPTYYEQYF. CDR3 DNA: TGTGCCAGCAGCTCGGACTACCCGACATACTACGAGCAGTACTTC.

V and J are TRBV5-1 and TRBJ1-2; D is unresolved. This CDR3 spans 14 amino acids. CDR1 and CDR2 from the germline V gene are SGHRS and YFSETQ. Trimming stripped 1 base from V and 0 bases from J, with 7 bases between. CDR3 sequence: CASSLRTANYGYTF. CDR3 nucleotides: TGCGCCAGCAGCTTGCGTACAGCTAACTATGGCTACACCTTC.

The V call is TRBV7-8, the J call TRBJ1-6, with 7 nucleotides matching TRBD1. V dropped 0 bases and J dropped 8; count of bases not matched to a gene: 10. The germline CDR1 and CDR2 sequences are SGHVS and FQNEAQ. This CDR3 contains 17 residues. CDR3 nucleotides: TGTGCCAGCAGCTTAGCGCTCCCCGACAGGGTGGATTCACCCCTCCACTTT. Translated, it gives CASSLALPDRVDSPLHF.

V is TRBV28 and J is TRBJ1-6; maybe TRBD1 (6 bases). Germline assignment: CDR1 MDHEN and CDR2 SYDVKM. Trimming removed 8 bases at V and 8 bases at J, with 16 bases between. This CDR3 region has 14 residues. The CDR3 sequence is CASRTGFLDSPLHF. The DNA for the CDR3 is TGTGCCAGCCGCACAGGGTTTTTGGATTCACCCCTCCACTTT. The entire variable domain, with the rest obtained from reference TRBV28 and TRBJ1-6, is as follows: DVKVTQSSRYLVKRTGEKVFLECVQDMDHENMFWYRQDPGLGLRLIYFSYDVKMKEKGDIPEGYSVSREKKERFSLILESASTNQTSMYLCASRTGFLDSPLHFGNGTRLTVT.

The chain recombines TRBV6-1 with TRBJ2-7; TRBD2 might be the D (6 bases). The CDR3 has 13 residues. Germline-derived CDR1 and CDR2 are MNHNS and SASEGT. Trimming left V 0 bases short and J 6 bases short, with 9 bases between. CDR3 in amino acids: CASSEASRGEQYF. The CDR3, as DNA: TGTGCCAGCAGTGAAGCGTCGCGGGGCGAGCAGTACTTC.

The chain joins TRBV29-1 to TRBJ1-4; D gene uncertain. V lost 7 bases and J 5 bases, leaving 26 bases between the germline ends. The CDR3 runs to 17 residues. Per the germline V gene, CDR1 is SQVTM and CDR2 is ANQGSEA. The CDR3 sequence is CSASVRLMDLGNEKLFF. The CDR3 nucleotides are TGCAGCGCCTCGGTGCGGTTAATGGATTTAGGAAATGAAAAACTGTTTTTT. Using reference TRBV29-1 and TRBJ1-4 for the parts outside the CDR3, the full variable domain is SAVISQKPSRDICQRGTSLTIQCQVDSQVTMMFWYRQQPGQSLTLIATANQGSEATYESGFVIDKFPISRPNLTFSTLTVSNMSPEDSSIYLCSASVRLMDLGNEKLFFGSGTQLSVL.

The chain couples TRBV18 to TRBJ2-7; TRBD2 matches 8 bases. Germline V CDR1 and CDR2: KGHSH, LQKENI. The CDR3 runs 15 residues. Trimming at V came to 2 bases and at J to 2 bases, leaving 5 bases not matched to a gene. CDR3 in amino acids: CASSPEGGGPYEQYF. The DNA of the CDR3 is TGTGCCAGCTCACCAGAGGGCGGGGGGCCCTACGAGCAGTACTTC.

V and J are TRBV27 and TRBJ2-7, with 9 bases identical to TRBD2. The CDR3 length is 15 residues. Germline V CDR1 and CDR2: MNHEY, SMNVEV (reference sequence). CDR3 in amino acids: CAAASSAGGWDEQYF. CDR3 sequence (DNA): TGTGCAGCAGCCTCCTCGGCGGGAGGGTGGGACGAGCAGTACTTC.

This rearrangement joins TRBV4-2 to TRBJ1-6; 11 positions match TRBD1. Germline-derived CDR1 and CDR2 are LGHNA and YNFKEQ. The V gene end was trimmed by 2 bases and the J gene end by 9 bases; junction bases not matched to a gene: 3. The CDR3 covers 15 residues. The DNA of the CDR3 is TGTGCCAGCAGCCAACCCGGGACAGGGGGTTCACCCCTCCACTTT. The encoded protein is CASSQPGTGGSPLHF.

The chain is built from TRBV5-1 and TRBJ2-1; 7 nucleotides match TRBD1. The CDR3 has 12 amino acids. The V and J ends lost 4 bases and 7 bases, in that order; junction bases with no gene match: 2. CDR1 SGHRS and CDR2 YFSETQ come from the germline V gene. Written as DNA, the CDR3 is TGCGCCAGCAGCGCACAGGGGAATGAGCAGTTCTTC. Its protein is CASSAQGNEQFF.

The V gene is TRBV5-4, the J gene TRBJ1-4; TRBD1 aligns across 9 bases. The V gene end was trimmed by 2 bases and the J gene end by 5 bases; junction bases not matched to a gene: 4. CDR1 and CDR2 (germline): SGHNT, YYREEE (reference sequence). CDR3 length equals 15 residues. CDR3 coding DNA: TGTGCCAGCAGCTTCAGACAGGGGGGAAATGAAAAACTGTTTTTT. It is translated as CASSFRQGGNEKLFF.

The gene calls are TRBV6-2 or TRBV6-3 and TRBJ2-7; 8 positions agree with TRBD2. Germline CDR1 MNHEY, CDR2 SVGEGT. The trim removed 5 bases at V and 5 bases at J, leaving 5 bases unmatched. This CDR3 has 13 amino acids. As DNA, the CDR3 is TGTGCCAGCAGTCGGACTAGCTTCGACGAGCAGTACTTC. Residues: CASSRTSFDEQYF.

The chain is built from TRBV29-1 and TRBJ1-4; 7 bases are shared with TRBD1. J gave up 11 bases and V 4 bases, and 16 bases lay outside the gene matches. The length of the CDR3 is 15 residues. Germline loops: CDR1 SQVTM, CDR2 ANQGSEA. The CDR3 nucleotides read TGCAGCGTTGTGGGTCGGGGGCAGGAGGGGGCGAAACTGTTTTTT. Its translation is CSVVGRGQEGAKLFF. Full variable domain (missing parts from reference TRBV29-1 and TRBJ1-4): SAVISQKPSRDICQRGTSLTIQCQVDSQVTMMFWYRQQPGQSLTLIATANQGSEATYESGFVIDKFPISRPNLTFSTLTVSNMSPEDSSIYLCSVVGRGQEGAKLFFGSGTQLSVL.

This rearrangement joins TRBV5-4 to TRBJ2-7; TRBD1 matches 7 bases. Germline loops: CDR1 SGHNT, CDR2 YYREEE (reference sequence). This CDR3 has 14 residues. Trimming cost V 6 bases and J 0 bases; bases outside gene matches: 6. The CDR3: CASTKDRASYEQYF. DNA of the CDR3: TGTGCCAGCACCAAAGACAGGGCCTCCTACGAGCAGTACTTC.

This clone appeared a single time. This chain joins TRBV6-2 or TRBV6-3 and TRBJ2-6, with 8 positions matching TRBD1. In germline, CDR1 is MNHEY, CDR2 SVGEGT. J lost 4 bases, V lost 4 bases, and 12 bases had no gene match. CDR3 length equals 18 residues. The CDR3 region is CASSSRTGFGSGANVLTF. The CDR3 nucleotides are TGTGCCAGCAGTTCCCGGACAGGGTTCGGCTCCGGGGCCAACGTCCTGACTTTC.